This T cell receptor beta chain was documented in a study of blood T cell repertoires in COVID-19 (dated by TCRdb to 2018 to 2021). In terms of the full investigation: Samples covering the acute and convalescent phases of COVID-19 were provided by collaborators in the United States, Italy and Spain. The prospective study material was composed of cDNA or gDNA derived from T cells, B-cell-depleted T cells, or PBMCs. Deeply sampled blood TCRbeta repertoires from subjects exposed to, actively infected with, or recovered from COVID-19 were included in the dataset. The repertoires were made available in a free public database intended to serve as a resource for research on the immune response to SARS-CoV-2. The samples were drawn from the first 160 participants of the ongoing ImmuneRACE study and from some 1,300 subjects provided by 6 global collaborators. Nearly every sample came with metadata listing a de-identified subject ID, COVID-19 status, age in years and sex. Where available, HLA class I and class II types were taken from metadata supplied by the sample provider and were not determined by assay-based typing.

Each collaborating institution followed its own protocols to collect whole blood in K2EDTA tubes. For TCRbeta analysis, collaborators shipped samples as frozen whole blood, isolated PBMCs, or DNA extracted from either of those sample types. The CDR3 covers 14 residues, taking in both the cysteine and the phenylalanine. Only the CDR3 part of the read is kept: 42 bases, read in frame from the first base. The germline V gene gives CDR1 as SGHRS and CDR2 as YFSETQ. Trimming takes 3 bases off V and 7 bases off J; junction bases not matched to a gene: 5. As to this clone: Its antigen remains undetermined. Base quality data are lacking; no much larger clone is found one base away.

TCRbeta CDR3 regions were amplified from genomic DNA using the immunoSEQ Assay, a bias-controlled multiplex PCR. The source study handled its data this way. The number of nucleated cells in each sample was estimated by amplification of reference gene primers within the assay. Sequence reads were collapsed and filtered to measure the absolute abundance of every unique TCRbeta CDR3 rearrangement. Productive Simpson clonality was computed per sample as the square root of Simpson's diversity index over productive rearrangements. TCRdb took this table from immuneACCESS and kept in-frame rearrangements with V and J called. Such tables lack part of the clones; where checked against another copy, unresolved V genes explain under half of the gap, and the rest is unexplained. That table gives V, J and clone size, and the DNA gave D and trimming. Present in this sample are tens of thousands of clones, 75% to 90% of which were seen just once. More than 30% of the sample lies in the top ten.

Paper-wide results and their limitations: How much clinical and demographic metadata was included differed by source and by participant, and the metadata was provided uncurated.

The chain was built from TRBV5-1 and TRBJ1-5; 9 junctional bases match TRBD1. The sequence came from a man aged 80 or over with acute or convalescent COVID-19. Material: peripheral blood. CDR3 sequence: CASSYRGLGQPQHF. DNA sequence: TGCGCCAGCAGCTACAGGGGGCTCGGGCAGCCCCAGCATTTT.